This TCR beta chain came from a study of response to subunit inactivated influenza vaccine. Study-wide results and limits: The authors put forward the suggestion that each seasonal influenza vaccination may bring in only a limited number of new T cells.

This clonotype occurred a few times. Its antigen is currently unknown. Via MiXCR, TCRdb re-called the RT-PCR reads, giving one row per CDR3 protein. The table has under 550,000 distinct CDR3 sequences, about 7.6% seen once. The receptor's source is a man aged 50-75 years who received an inactivated influenza vaccine. Sequencing used PBMCs from blood, obtained approximately 25 months after vaccination.

The CDR3, as DNA: TGCAGCGTTGGGCCAGGGGAAACCTCTAACTATGGCTACACCTTC. Translated: CSVGPGETSNYGYTF. The rearrangement uses TRBV29-1 and TRBJ1-2, with D possibly matching TRBD1 (6 bases). Per germline, CDR1 SQVTM and CDR2 ANQGSEA. Trimming shortened V by 4 bases and J by 0 bases, and 15 bases separated the two germline ends. The CDR3 length is 15 residues.